Ten or more counts support the clone carrying this TCR beta chain. Its target is not known. This record comes from a study of T cell repertoires in cytomegalovirus infection. Overall study: CMV infection plus the matching HLA type was flagged by public TCR beta signatures. Overall study findings and caveats: Clonotypes of TCR beta that were HLA-C-restricted and CMV-specific dominated the ex vivo response. Identification of carriers of CMV plus the relevant HLA was achieved through cumulative public TCR beta family frequency.

Via MiXCR, TCRdb re-called the reads, giving one row per CDR3 protein. The top ten clones hold approximately 17% of a sample with about 46,000 distinct CDR3 sequences, 20% to 25% of them seen once. From germline, CDR1 is SGHVS and CDR2 FNYEAQ. Unmatched junction bases numbered 2, after V lost 6 bases and J lost 5 bases. The CDR3 has 12 amino acids. The specimen was PBMCs, sequenced either directly or after in vitro stimulation (not recorded which). This chain links TRBV7-6 with TRBJ2-3; 7 bases line up with TRBD1. The clonotype comes from a human donor in good health (CMV status not recorded). Some clones in this sample may be carry-over from other donors' samples. The DNA for the CDR3 is TGTGCCAGCAGTCGACAGGGAGATACGCAGTATTTT. As protein: CASSRQGDTQYF.